Listed here are 16 T cell receptor beta chains from one sample, sequenced in a study of post-analysis software for immune sequencing data. Whole-study findings and limits: Roughly five TRBV segments appeared more often in patients than in controls, and TRBV5-6, TRBV5-1 and TRBV20-1 were among these.

For these TCRs, the target antigens are not known. cDNA libraries of TCR beta carried unique molecular identifiers. TCRdb used MiXCR to reprocess the PCR reads, holding one entry per CDR3 protein. The table shows roughly 200,000 distinct CDR3 sequences, with approximately 28% occurring only once. Sequenced sample: blood. The receptors here all came from a girl aged 2-17 years with multiple sclerosis.

The chain is built from TRBV4-1 and TRBJ2-2; the D gene is possibly TRBD2 (6 bases). Germline CDR1 is MGHRA and CDR2 is YSYEKL. With 4 bases removed from V and 4 bases from J, the gap between germline ends came to 13 bases. The CDR3 sequence is 15 residues long. The CDR3 bases are TGCGCCAGCAGCCCTCCGGGGGTGGGCACCGGGGAGCTGTTTTTT. This sequence encodes CASSPPGVGTGELFF.

This clonotype was recorded at least ten times. This chain joins TRBV5-6 and TRBJ2-1; the D call may be TRBD1 or TRBD2 (5 bases each). The CDR3 covers 18 residues. Between the trimmed V and J ends, which lost 2 bases and 9 bases, there was a span of 27 bases. Germline V gene data show CDR1 as SGHDT and CDR2 as YYEEEE. Written as DNA, the CDR3 is TGTGCCAGCAGCTTTTGGAGGTTCCGGGGCGAAAATATGGCTGAGCAGTTCTTC. Its translation is CASSFWRFRGENMAEQFF.

There are many counts of this clonotype. The chain uses TRBV20-1 and TRBJ2-3; 11 bases map to TRBD2. This CDR3 contains 15 residues. Germline V gene lookup returns CDR1 DFQATT and CDR2 SNEGSKA (reference sequence). With 0 bases clipped from V and 8 bases from J, the junction kept 7 bases outside the gene matches. The CDR3 is CSAREGGLAGGTQYF. Written as DNA, the CDR3 is TGCAGTGCTAGAGAAGGAGGGCTAGCGGGAGGTACGCAGTATTTT.

The V call is TRBV20-1, the J call TRBJ1-4; 10 bases are shared with TRBD1. Germline loops: CDR1 DFQATT, CDR2 SNEGSKA (reference sequence). V trimming: 2 bases; J trimming: 8 bases; junction bases outside the gene matches: 5. This CDR3 comprises 14 residues. The chain's CDR3 is CSARYDRGREKLFF. CDR3 nucleotides: TGCAGTGCTAGATATGACAGGGGGCGGGAAAAACTGTTTTTT.

This clonotype was detected many times. This chain joins TRBV6-5 and TRBJ2-7; 9 nucleotides match TRBD1. From germline, CDR1 is MNHEY and CDR2 SVGAGI. V lost 5 bases to trimming and J lost 4 bases; unmatched junction nucleotides: 12. The CDR3 has 16 residues. For the CDR3, the DNA is TGTGCCAGCAGTCCAAATACCGGGACAGGGAATTACGAGCAGTACTTC. It yields the protein CASSPNTGTGNYEQYF.

The chain couples TRBV28 to TRBJ2-7; 7 positions match TRBD2. CDR1 MDHEN and CDR2 SYDVKM come from the germline V gene. The length of the CDR3 is 15 residues. The ends lost 4 bases at V and 2 bases at J; junction bases unmatched: 8. The CDR3 sequence is CASSSPGGGTYEQYF. In DNA, the CDR3 is TGTGCCAGCAGTTCCCCGGGGGGAGGGACCTACGAGCAGTACTTC.

The chain couples TRBV18 to TRBJ2-5; D unclear. V lost 0 bases to trimming and J lost 4 bases, with 9 bases between them. Germline CDR1 is KGHSH and CDR2 is LQKENI. The CDR3 loop spans 14 amino acids. The CDR3 protein is CASSPPVGAETQYF. The CDR3 nucleotides read TGTGCCAGCTCACCACCGGTGGGCGCAGAGACCCAGTACTTC.

This clonotype came up a few times. J is TRBJ2-5 and V is TRBV28, with D uncertain. The V end lost 6 bases, the J end lost 1 base, and 6 bases lay between the germline ends. Germline V lookup: CDR1 MDHEN, CDR2 SYDVKM. The CDR3 sequence is 12 residues long. CDR3 amino acids: CASSTAQETQYF. As DNA, the CDR3 is TGTGCCAGCAGCACCGCCCAAGAGACCCAGTACTTC.

This clonotype was counted at least ten times. V and J are TRBV7-2 and TRBJ2-1, with 7 bases aligning to TRBD2. In germline, CDR1 is SGHTA, CDR2 FQGNSA. J was trimmed by 2 bases and V by 5 bases; bases with no gene match: 12. The CDR3 runs to 17 residues. CDR3 DNA: TGTGCCAGCAGCCCCGTGGCCGCGGGAGCCGCCTACAATGAGCAGTTCTTC. This encodes CASSPVAAGAAYNEQFF.

This clonotype turned up a few times. This chain joins TRBV19 and TRBJ2-5; weak D call: TRBD2 (5 bases). V was pared by 3 bases and J by 11 bases, with 16 bases between. The length of the CDR3 is 13 residues. Germline V gene sequence: CDR1 LNHDA, CDR2 SQIVND (reference sequence). In DNA form, the CDR3 reads TGTGCCAGTAGTATTGCAGAGACTACGGGGCAGTACTTC. It is translated as CASSIAETTGQYF.

J is TRBJ1-1 and V is TRBV28; no definite D call. Germline CDR1 MDHEN, CDR2 SYDVKM. The CDR3 has 13 amino acids. The V end was cut by 6 bases, the J end by 1 base, with 9 bases between. The chain's CDR3 is CASSRPWNTEAFF. The CDR3 region has the DNA TGTGCCAGCAGCCGCCCCTGGAACACTGAAGCTTTCTTT.

This clonotype was picked up a small number of times. V gene TRBV7-9 combines with J gene TRBJ2-2, with D possibly TRBD1 on 6 matching bases. Germline values: CDR1 SEHNR, CDR2 FQNEAQ (reference sequence). CDR3 length equals 16 residues. Trimming left V 6 bases short and J 4 bases short, with 18 bases between. CDR3 bases: TGTGCCAGCAGGACGGCGCAGGGGACCTTCACCGGGGAGCTGTTTTTT. Its protein is CASRTAQGTFTGELFF. Full variable domain (remainder filled in from reference TRBV7-9 and TRBJ2-2): DTGVSQNPRHKITKRGQNVTFRCDPISEHNRLYWYRQTLGQGPEFLTYFQNEAQLEKSRLLSDRFSAERPKGSFSTLEIQRTEQGDSAMYLCASRTAQGTFTGELFFGEGSRLTVL.

The chain links TRBV20-1 to TRBJ1-1; D is undetermined. The V and J ends lost 3 bases and 0 bases respectively, with 2 bases between them. The CDR3 has 11 residues. Per the germline V gene, CDR1 is DFQATT and CDR2 is SNEGSKA (reference sequence). CDR3 sequence reads: CSASLNTEAFF. The CDR3 coding sequence is TGCAGTGCTAGTTTGAACACTGAAGCTTTCTTT.

This chain uses TRBV12-3 or TRBV12-4 with TRBJ2-7, with 11 bases matching TRBD2. The CDR3 is 15 amino acids. Losses at the gene ends were 3 bases for V and 6 bases for J; bases not matched to a gene: 7. The CDR3 region is CASSLATSGNTEQYF. In nucleotides, the CDR3 is TGTGCCAGCAGTTTGGCGACTAGCGGGAATACCGAGCAGTACTTC.

V and J are TRBV12-3 or TRBV12-4 and TRBJ2-1; D may be TRBD2 (5 bases). This CDR3 region has 15 residues. V was pared by 3 bases and J by 5 bases, with 14 bases between. DNA for the CDR3: TGTGCCAGCAGTTTGTCCAGCGGAGACCACAATGAGCAGTTCTTC. Residues: CASSLSSGDHNEQFF.

For this clonotype: Being one base from a much bigger clone, this may be a read error. This rearrangement joins TRBV12-3 or TRBV12-4 to TRBJ1-4, with no clear D. CDR3 length: 13 residues. V lost 4 bases to trimming and J lost 8 bases, with 11 bases between them. CDR3 nucleotide sequence: TGTGCCAGCAGTTCGGAGGTGGGCGAAAAACTGTTTTTT. Its protein product is CASSSEVGEKLFF.